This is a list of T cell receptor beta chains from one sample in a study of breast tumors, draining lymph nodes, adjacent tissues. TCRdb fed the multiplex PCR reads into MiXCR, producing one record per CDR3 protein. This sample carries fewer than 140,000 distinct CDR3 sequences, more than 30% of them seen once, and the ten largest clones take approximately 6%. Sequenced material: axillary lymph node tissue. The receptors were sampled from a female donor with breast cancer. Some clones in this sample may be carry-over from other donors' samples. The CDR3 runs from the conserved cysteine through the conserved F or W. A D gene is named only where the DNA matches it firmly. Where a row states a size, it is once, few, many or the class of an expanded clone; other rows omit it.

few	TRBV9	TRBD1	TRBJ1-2	TGTGCCAGCAGCGCCAACAGGGGAGGGGAGAATGGCTCCACCTTC	CASSANRGGENGSTF
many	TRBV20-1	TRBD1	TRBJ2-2	TGCAGTGCGCGACACCCGGGACAGGGGTACACCGGGGAGCTGTTTTTT	CSARHPGQGYTGELFF
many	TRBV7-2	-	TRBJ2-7	TGTGCCAGCAGCTTAGCAACCGAGTACGAGCAGTACTTC	CASSLATEYEQYF
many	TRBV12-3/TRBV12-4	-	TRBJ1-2	TGTGCCAGCAGTTTAAACCCACGACAGGCTAGCTACACCTTC	CASSLNPRQASYTF
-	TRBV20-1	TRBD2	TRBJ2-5	TGCAGTGCCAGTAAAGGCGGGGGGGCGCCGGAGACCCAGTACTTC	CSASKGGGAPETQYF
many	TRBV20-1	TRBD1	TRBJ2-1	TGCAGTGTTATGGACAGGGGGGAGATATATGAGCAGTTCTTC	CSVMDRGEIYEQFF
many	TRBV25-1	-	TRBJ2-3	TGTGCCAGCAGTGAACGAGTGGGGCCCACAGATACGCAGTATTTT	CASSERVGPTDTQYF
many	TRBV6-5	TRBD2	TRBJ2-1	TGTGCCAGCAGTACCGTTAGCGGGGGGGCGTACAATGAGCAGTTCTTC	CASSTVSGGAYNEQFF
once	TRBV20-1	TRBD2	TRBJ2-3	TGCAGTGCTGCACGACTAGCGGGGATCACAGATACGCAGTATTTT	CSAARLAGITDTQYF
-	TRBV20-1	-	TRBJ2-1	TGCAGTGCTAGAAGGGGGGGAGGTGAGCAGTTCTTC	CSARRGGGEQFF
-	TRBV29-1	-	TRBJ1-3	TGCAGCGTTTGGGACACCATATATTTT	CSVWDTIYF
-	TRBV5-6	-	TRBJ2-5	TGTGCCAGCAGCCGTCGATTACACACGGAGGAGACCCAGTACTTC	CASSRRLHTEETQYF
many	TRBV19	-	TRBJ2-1	TGTGCCAGTAGTATCAAGCCTAGCAGGTACAATGAGCAGTTCTTC	CASSIKPSRYNEQFF
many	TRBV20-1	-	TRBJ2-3	TGCAGTGCTAGAGGGAGGGGAGATACGCAGTATTTT	CSARGRGDTQYF
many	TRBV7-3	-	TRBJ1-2	TGTGCCAGCAGCCTTGACAGTCACTATGGCTACACCTTC	CASSLDSHYGYTF
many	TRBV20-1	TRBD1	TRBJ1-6	TGCAGTGCTAATAGTGGCTCGGGACAGAGTTCACCCCTCCACTTT	CSANSGSGQSSPLHF
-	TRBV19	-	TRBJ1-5	TGTGCCAGTAGTATAGAGTCGGTTCCACATCAGCCCCAGCATTTT	CASSIESVPHQPQHF
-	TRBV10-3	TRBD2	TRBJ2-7	TGTGCCATCAGCGCTCCCCTTAGCGGGGGCTCCTACGAGCAGTACTTC	CAISAPLSGGSYEQYF
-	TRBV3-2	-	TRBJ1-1	TGTGCCAGCAGCCCTATGGGCATCTCCACTGAAGCTTTCTTT	CASSPMGISTEAFF
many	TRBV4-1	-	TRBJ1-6	TGCGCCAGCAGCCAAGGAGGGGGGGGTGTCTCACCCCTCCACTTT	CASSQGGGGVSPLHF
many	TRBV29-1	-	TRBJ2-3	TGCAGCGTTGATCGGGGCGGGGTCACAGATACGCAGTATTTT	CSVDRGGVTDTQYF